Presented here are 9 T cell receptor beta chains from one specimen sequenced in a study of human T cells and chemical hapten exposure (dated by TCRdb to the early 2020s). The library was built by means of RACE. These reads were obtained on a NextSeq 500. TCRdb reprocessed the public reads (quality trimming at Q25 with fastp, clone calling with MiXCR) and kept in-frame beta chains. Rows matching on CDR3 protein sequence are summarized as one entry with the most common DNA and genes. For this sample the table gives 57,000 or so distinct CDR3 sequences, of which over 9% were detected only once. The biggest ten clones account for roughly 4% of the sample. This sample's time point label indicates: pre-sensitization, week 0. In light of the paper, this sample's treatment or condition label describes: therapeutic diphenylcyclopropenone sensitization with weekly scalp DPC. This sample comprised whole blood, obtained in connection with sensitization to the hapten diphenylcyclopropenone (DPC). These receptors all come from a woman aged 40 to 50 with alopecia areata. Some clones in this sample may be carry-over from other donors' samples.

This clonotype was seen ten or more times. This rearrangement joins TRBV7-2 to TRBJ2-1; perhaps TRBD2 as D (5 bases). The CDR3 totals 17 residues. Trimming stripped 2 bases from V and 0 bases from J, with 14 bases between. In germline, CDR1 is SGHTA, CDR2 FQGNSA. In DNA form, the CDR3 reads TGTGCCAGCAGCTTACAGGCAGACTATAGCTCCTACAATGAGCAGTTCTTC. Translation gives CASSLQADYSSYNEQFF.

This clonotype was detected many times. The J gene is TRBJ1-3, the V gene TRBV7-3; weak D call: TRBD1 (6 bases). CDR3 length: 16 amino acids. Germline V lookup: CDR1 SGHTA, CDR2 FQGTGA. Trimming cost V 1 base and J 2 bases, with 12 bases left between them. This chain's CDR3 is CASSLISGGAGNTIYF. CDR3 DNA sequence: TGTGCCAGCAGCTTAATCTCCGGGGGCGCTGGAAACACCATATATTTT.

This clonotype was observed a few times. V gene TRBV25-1 combines with J gene TRBJ2-7, with D perhaps TRBD1 (5 bases). There are 15 residues in the CDR3. Germline-derived CDR1 and CDR2 are MGHDK and SYGVNS. Deletions cut 6 bases from V and 2 bases from J, with 17 bases between. The CDR3 DNA follows: TGTGCCAGCAGCCCCTATAGGGGTAGGGCCTACGAGCAGTACTTC. Residues: CASSPYRGRAYEQYF.

This chain uses TRBV5-1 with TRBJ2-2; unclear D gene. The CDR3 extends over 14 amino acids. The V end lost 5 bases, the J end lost 2 bases, and 10 bases lay between the germline ends. In germline, CDR1 is SGHRS, CDR2 YFSETQ. This CDR3 reads CASSLTRNTGELFF. The CDR3 DNA is TGCGCCAGCAGTCTGACTCGAAACACCGGGGAGCTGTTTTTT. Full variable domain (rest looked up from reference TRBV5-1 and TRBJ2-2): KAGVTQTPRYLIKTRGQQVTLSCSPISGHRSVSWYQQTPGQGLQFLFEYFSETQRNKGNFPGRFSGRQFSNSRSEMNVSTLELGDSALYLCASSLTRNTGELFFGEGSRLTVL.

This chain connects TRBV28 to TRBJ2-4; D could derive from TRBD1 or TRBD2 (5 bases each). V was cut by 6 bases and J by 11 bases, with 17 bases left in between. The CDR3 runs 13 residues. Per the germline V gene, CDR1 is MDHEN and CDR2 is SYDVKM. CDR3 amino acids: CASRNGTVHFQYF. CDR3 in DNA: TGTGCCAGCAGAAACGGGACGGTCCATTTTCAGTACTTC.

This clonotype has a count of ten or more. The rearrangement uses TRBV29-1 and TRBJ2-4, with 8 positions matching TRBD1. CDR1 and CDR2 from the germline V gene are SQVTM and ANQGSEA. This CDR3 is 11 amino acids long. The J segment lost 7 bases and the V segment lost 7 bases, leaving 3 bases of the junction unmatched. The CDR3 is CSGQGSNIQYF. As DNA, the CDR3 is TGCAGCGGACAGGGGAGTAACATTCAGTACTTC. The full variable domain, with the rest looked up from reference TRBV29-1 and TRBJ2-4, is SAVISQKPSRDICQRGTSLTIQCQVDSQVTMMFWYRQQPGQSLTLIATANQGSEATYESGFVIDKFPISRPNLTFSTLTVSNMSPEDSSIYLCSGQGSNIQYFGAGTRLSVL.

This clonotype was observed a handful of times. The V gene is TRBV28, the J gene TRBJ2-7; 14 bases are a match to TRBD2. The trim removed 4 bases at V and 5 bases at J, leaving 7 bases unmatched. Germline CDR1 and CDR2: MDHEN and SYDVKM. The CDR3 has 16 amino acids. The DNA for the CDR3 is TGTGCCAGCAGTTCGGGACTAGCGGGAGTATTTCACGAGCAGTACTTC. It is translated as CASSSGLAGVFHEQYF. The full variable domain, rest sourced from reference TRBV28 and TRBJ2-7, is DVKVTQSSRYLVKRTGEKVFLECVQDMDHENMFWYRQDPGLGLRLIYFSYDVKMKEKGDIPEGYSVSREKKERFSLILESASTNQTSMYLCASSSGLAGVFHEQYFGPGTRLTVT.

This clonotype was seen more than once but under ten times. The chain joins TRBV2 to TRBJ2-7; D is undetermined. The germline CDR1 and CDR2 sequences are SNHLY and FYNNEI. V dropped 2 bases and J dropped 7 bases, with 15 bases sitting between them. The CDR3 length is 14 residues. As DNA, the CDR3 is TGTGCCAGCAGTGAAATGGCCACTTTGGGAGAGCAGTACTTC. Protein product: CASSEMATLGEQYF.

This clonotype appeared many times. The rearrangement links TRBV7-8 to TRBJ2-1, with 7 bases aligning to TRBD2. The CDR3 is 16 amino acids. V trimming: 1 base; J trimming: 2 bases; junction bases outside the gene matches: 5. Germline V gives CDR1 SGHVS, CDR2 FQNEAQ. The CDR3 region is CASSLEAGATYNEQFF. The CDR3 region has the DNA TGTGCCAGCAGCTTAGAGGCGGGAGCCACCTACAATGAGCAGTTCTTC.